The 29 T cell receptor beta chains below come from one sample, sequenced in a study of blood T cell repertoires in COVID-19. The protocol was immunoSEQ multiplex PCR, while the TCRdb copy is restricted to in-frame clones and leaves out a portion. The sample contains approximately 54,000 clones, about 82% of which appear only once. The specimen was peripheral blood. Source of these receptors: a man older than 75 with active COVID-19.

The chain joins TRBV5-1 to TRBJ2-7, with 7 bases matching TRBD1. J was trimmed by 4 bases and V by 0 bases; bases with no gene match: 1. The CDR3 length is 13 residues. CDR1 and CDR2 from the germline V gene are SGHRS and YFSETQ. CDR3 amino acids: CASSLGGQYEQYF. The CDR3 DNA reads as TGCGCCAGCAGCTTGGGGGGACAGTACGAGCAGTACTTC.

The chain is built from TRBV21-1 and TRBJ2-3; TRBD1 is the table's D call and was not checked against the DNA. TRBV21-1 is a pseudogene locus. The length of the CDR3 is 14 residues. CDR3 loop: CAGLDRGNTDTQYF. The CDR3 coding sequence is TGTGCCGGGTTAGACAGGGGAAACACAGATACGCAGTATTTT.

The chain is built from TRBV12-5 and TRBJ2-3, with TRBD2 identical over 16 bases. With V trimmed by 5 bases and J by 6 bases, 2 bases remained unmatched. Germline V gene sequence: CDR1 LGHNT, CDR2 FRNRAP. There are 15 residues in the CDR3. CDR3 bases: TGTGCTAGTGGTCCGGGACTAGCGGGAGGGGATACGCAGTATTTT. Encoded protein: CASGPGLAGGDTQYF.

The V call is TRBV9, the J call TRBJ2-1; TRBD2 matches 13 bases. V dropped 3 bases and J dropped 8; count of bases not matched to a gene: 5. CDR3 size: 15 residues. CDR1 is SGDLS, CDR2 YYNGEE, per germline. The CDR3 nucleotides read TGTGCCAGCAGCGCCCGGACTAGCGGGAGATATGAGCAGTTCTTC. This encodes CASSARTSGRYEQFF.

The rearrangement uses TRBV27 and TRBJ2-2; 8 bases fit TRBD1. This CDR3 is built from 15 residues. V was pared by 6 bases and J by 4 bases, with 7 bases of the junction left unmatched. Germline loops: CDR1 MNHEY, CDR2 SMNVEV (reference sequence). Here the CDR3 reads CASSPRGRSTGELFF. In nucleotides, the CDR3 is TGTGCCAGCAGCCCCAGGGGGCGCAGCACCGGGGAGCTGTTTTTT.

The chain's CDR3 is CASSPRNTEAFF. The CDR3 bases are TGTGCCAGCTCCCCCAGGAACACTGAAGCTTTCTTT. V is TRBV18 and J is TRBJ1-1, with D unclear. Germline V gene sequence: CDR1 KGHSH, CDR2 LQKENI. The germline V and J ends were trimmed by 6 bases and 1 base, with 6 bases remaining between them. The CDR3 loop spans 12 amino acids.

This clone showed up just once. This rearrangement joins TRBV7-8 to TRBJ1-4, with D perhaps TRBD1 (5 bases). This CDR3 spans 16 amino acids. The ends were cut back, 2 bases at V and 3 bases at J, with 13 bases in the middle. Germline V gene lookup returns CDR1 SGHVS and CDR2 FQNEAQ. CDR3 loop: CASSLNTRGANEKLFF. The CDR3 bases are TGTGCCAGCAGCTTAAACACGCGGGGGGCTAATGAAAAACTGTTTTTT.

This chain joins TRBV7-3 and TRBJ2-3; 10 bases are a match to TRBD2. The CDR3 has 16 residues. J lost 2 bases, V lost 2 bases, and 4 bases had no gene match. CDR1 SGHTA and CDR2 FQGTGA come from the germline V gene. The CDR3 loop is CASSLSSGGYTDTQYF. DNA of the CDR3: TGTGCCAGCAGCTTATCTAGCGGGGGTTACACAGATACGCAGTATTTT.

The chain recombines TRBV7-2 with TRBJ2-2, with D maybe TRBD2 (5 bases). Trimming took off 3 bases at V and 0 bases at J, with 8 bases between the two ends. Germline assignment: CDR1 SGHTA and CDR2 FQGNSA. The CDR3 extends over 15 amino acids. CDR3 sequence reads: CASSFSGTNTGELFF. In nucleotides, the CDR3 is TGTGCCAGCAGCTTCAGCGGAACGAACACCGGGGAGCTGTTTTTT.

The CDR3 DNA reads as TGTGCCACCAGGAGAAGCTCCTACAATGAGCAGTTCTTC. It yields the protein CATRRSSYNEQFF. V usage is TRBV24-1 and J usage is TRBJ2-1; D remains ambiguous. CDR3 length: 13 residues. Looked up from germline, CDR1 is KGHDR and CDR2 is SFDVKD. V lost 7 bases and J 0 bases, leaving 6 bases between the germline ends.

The chain carries TRBV24-1 and TRBJ1-2; TRBD1 is a possible D gene (5 bases). V was shortened by 4 bases and J by 4 bases, with 9 bases between the two germline ends. Germline V gene data show CDR1 as KGHDR and CDR2 as SFDVKD. The CDR3 loop spans 13 amino acids. The DNA for the CDR3 is TGTGCCACCAGTGACCAGGGTATCTATGGCTACACCTTC. Encoded protein: CATSDQGIYGYTF.

The chain employs TRBV7-9 and TRBJ2-1, with no clear D. V lost 4 bases and J 9 bases, leaving 4 bases between the germline ends. Germline V gene data show CDR1 as SEHNR and CDR2 as FQNEAQ (reference sequence). CDR3 length: 10 residues. The CDR3 nucleotides read TGTGCCAGCAGCTCGTTTGAGCAGTTCTTC. It is translated as CASSSFEQFF.

This sequence joins TRBV27 and TRBJ1-2; 10 bases agree with TRBD1. The V gene end was trimmed by 5 bases and the J gene end by 4 bases; junction bases not matched to a gene: 10. CDR3 size: 16 residues. The germline V gene encodes CDR1 MNHEY and CDR2 SMNVEV (reference sequence). CDR3 amino acids: CASSTRTGTGAYGYTF. For the CDR3, the DNA is TGTGCCAGCAGTACTCGAACCGGGACAGGGGCCTATGGCTACACCTTC.

The chain couples TRBV19 to TRBJ2-6, with D tentatively TRBD1 (5 bases). Trimming shortened V by 3 bases and J by 0 bases, and 18 bases separated the two germline ends. Germline loops: CDR1 LNHDA, CDR2 SQIVND (reference sequence). This CDR3 contains 19 residues. The CDR3 spells CASSISMTAASSGANVLTF. The CDR3 DNA reads TGTGCCAGTAGTATCTCAATGACAGCCGCCAGCTCTGGGGCCAACGTCCTGACTTTC.

The J gene is TRBJ2-7, the V gene TRBV19; D gene unclear. The CDR3 has 11 amino acids. With 4 bases removed from V and 4 bases from J, the gap between germline ends came to 5 bases. The germline V gene has CDR1 LNHDA and CDR2 SQIVND (reference sequence). The CDR3 sequence is CASSTVYEQYF. Here the CDR3 DNA reads TGTGCCAGTAGTACCGTTTACGAGCAGTACTTC.

The V call is TRBV5-4, the J call TRBJ2-5; 12 bases line up with TRBD2. The CDR3 extends over 16 amino acids. J lost 5 bases, V lost 2 bases, and 7 bases had no gene match. The germline V gene encodes CDR1 SGHNT and CDR2 YYREEE (reference sequence). This CDR3 reads CASSLGGTSGFETQYF. CDR3 DNA: TGTGCCAGCAGCTTAGGAGGGACTAGCGGGTTTGAGACCCAGTACTTC. Together with reference TRBV5-4 and TRBJ2-5, the CDR3 gives the full variable domain: ETGVTQSPTHLIKTRGQQVTLRCSSQSGHNTVSWYQQALGQGPQFIFQYYREEENGRGNFPPRFSGLQFPNYSSELNVNALELDDSALYLCASSLGGTSGFETQYFGPGTRLLVL.

The chain couples TRBV27 to TRBJ2-7, with 8 nucleotides matching TRBD2. There are 15 residues in the CDR3. Germline CDR1 reads MNHEY; CDR2 reads SMNVEV (reference sequence). J gave up 0 bases and V 8 bases, and 9 bases lay outside the gene matches. CDR3 DNA: TGTGCCAGCGGACCCAGCCTAGCGGGCTCCTACGAGCAGTACTTC. It codes for CASGPSLAGSYEQYF.

The genes are TRBV5-4 and TRBJ1-1; TRBD1 agrees at 9 bases. Germline V lookup: CDR1 SGHNT, CDR2 YYREEE (reference sequence). Trimming took 4 bases from V and 3 from J; bases not matched to a gene: 10. There are 16 residues in the CDR3. The CDR3 region has the DNA TGTGCCAGCAGCCCTAGGGACAGGGTGACGGACACTGAAGCTTTCTTT. It translates to CASSPRDRVTDTEAFF.

The chain carries TRBV18 and TRBJ1-1; D is ambiguous. The CDR3 is made up of 14 amino acids. Per the germline V gene, CDR1 is KGHSH and CDR2 is LQKENI. Trimming shortened V by 2 bases and J by 1 base, and 8 bases separated the two germline ends. The CDR3 coding sequence is TGTGCCAGCTCACCAGACGGGTCGAACACTGAAGCTTTCTTT. Its translation: CASSPDGSNTEAFF.

The chain uses TRBV7-3 and TRBJ2-1; TRBD2 agrees at 9 bases. The V and J ends lost 5 bases and 0 bases, in that order; junction bases with no gene match: 11. Germline V lookup: CDR1 SGHTA, CDR2 FQGTGA. The CDR3 contains 18 residues. The CDR3 sequence is CASSLGLATISSYNEQFF. The CDR3 bases are TGTGCCAGCAGCCTTGGACTAGCGACCATAAGCTCCTACAATGAGCAGTTCTTC.

The CDR3 nucleotides read TGTGCCAGCAGCAAATTGTTTCCGGGACAGGGTTACATTCAGTACTTC. Residues: CASSKLFPGQGYIQYF. The chain is built from TRBV21-1 and TRBJ2-4; the D call of TRBD1 is as the table states it, not checked on the DNA. TRBV21-1 is described as a pseudogene. The CDR3 runs 16 residues.

The table lists this clone with a count of one. CDR3 loop: CASSVSGATEISPLHF. CDR3 nucleotides: TGTGCCAGCAGCGTAAGCGGAGCGACGGAAATTTCACCCCTCCACTTT. J is TRBJ1-6 and V is TRBV9; the D is unclear. Trimming stripped 1 base from V and 9 bases from J, with 17 bases between. Germline loops: CDR1 SGDLS, CDR2 YYNGEE. CDR3 size: 16 residues.

V is TRBV10-3 and J is TRBJ1-4, with D perhaps TRBD1 (6 bases). This CDR3 region has 13 residues. With 0 bases removed from V and 9 bases from J, the gap between germline ends came to 8 bases. CDR1 and CDR2 from the germline V gene are ENHRY and SYGVKD. CDR3 bases: TGTGCCATCAGTGAGTCGGACAGTAAAAAACTGTTTTTT. This translates into CAISESDSKKLFF.

The chain carries TRBV5-1 and TRBJ2-7; 7 bases agree with TRBD1. Germline values: CDR1 SGHRS, CDR2 YFSETQ. This CDR3 comprises 15 residues. Losses at the gene ends were 5 bases for V and 5 bases for J; bases not matched to a gene: 13. The CDR3 coding sequence is TGCGCCAGCAGTCACGACGGGACAGCCCTGGACGAGCAGTACTTC. The encoded protein is CASSHDGTALDEQYF.

The V call is TRBV10-2, the J call TRBJ1-5, with D maybe TRBD1 (5 bases). Germline V lookup: CDR1 WSHSY, CDR2 SAAADI. The V and J ends lost 7 bases and 4 bases respectively, with 11 bases between them. This CDR3 has 13 residues. CDR3 nucleotides: TGCGCCAGCACCCGGGGGGGTAATCAGCCCCAGCATTTT. It codes for CASTRGGNQPQHF.

The chain is built from TRBV5-5 and TRBJ1-1; tentatively, D is TRBD1 (5 bases). V lost 5 bases to trimming and J lost 1 base, with 18 bases between them. CDR3 length: 16 residues. The germline V gene encodes CDR1 SGHKS and CDR2 YYEKEE (reference sequence). CDR3 amino acids: CASRLIPTTGNTEAFF. CDR3 in DNA: TGTGCCAGCAGGTTGATTCCCACCACAGGGAACACTGAAGCTTTCTTT.

This clone was observed a single time. The rearrangement joins TRBV7-9 to TRBJ2-1, with TRBD2 matching over 8 bases. The CDR3 covers 16 residues. With V trimmed by 5 bases and J by 1 base, 7 bases remained unmatched. Germline values: CDR1 SEHNR, CDR2 FQNEAQ (reference sequence). In nucleotides, the CDR3 is TGTGCCAGCAGCCTCAAGAGCGGGAGTTCCTACAATGAGCAGTTCTTC. Translation gives CASSLKSGSSYNEQFF.

In regard to this clone: The germline gene is not matched at one end of the junction; a read error may be the cause. The V call is TRBV28, the J call TRBJ1-4; 8 bases agree with TRBD1. This CDR3 is built from 15 residues. Germline CDR1 and CDR2: MDHEN and SYDVKM. The CDR3 is CATSRYGTGNEKLFF. CDR3 sequence (DNA): TGTGCCACCAGTCGTTACGGGACAGGCAATGAAAAACTGTTTTTT.

This clone was seen a few times. The V gene is TRBV5-5, the J gene TRBJ1-1, with D maybe TRBD1 (6 bases). The V end was cut by 4 bases, the J end by 0 bases, with 16 bases between. This CDR3 is built from 16 residues. Germline values: CDR1 SGHKS, CDR2 YYEKEE (reference sequence). The CDR3 DNA is TGTGCCAGCAGCCGGGAGGGGGGAGGCATGAACACTGAAGCTTTCTTT. It yields the protein CASSREGGGMNTEAFF. Combining the CDR3 with reference TRBV5-5 and TRBJ1-1 gives the whole variable domain DAGVTQSPTHLIKTRGQQVTLRCSPISGHKSVSWYQQVLGQGPQFIFQYYEKEERGRGNFPDRFSARQFPNYSSELNVNALLLGDSALYLCASSREGGGMNTEAFFGQGTRLTVV.